The 8 T cell receptor beta chains in this list originate from one sample, sequenced in a study of patients and donors after allogeneic stem cell transplantation. MiXCR, run by TCRdb on the RT-PCR reads, gives a single entry per CDR3 protein. The sample records 150,000 to 250,000 distinct CDR3 sequences, roughly 40% being singletons. Sequences were obtained from blood, either unsorted or a sorted T cell fraction (not recorded which). Receptor source: a human donor who was either an allogeneic HSCT recipient or a stem cell or donor lymphocyte infusion donor (not recorded which). It is not recorded whose cells these are; they may come from a transplant donor.

The CDR3: CASSLEGYEQYF. The CDR3, as DNA: TGCGCCAGCAGCTTGGAGGGCTACGAGCAGTACTTC. The genes are TRBV5-1 and TRBJ2-7; D gene unclear. Germline CDR1 SGHRS, CDR2 YFSETQ. The CDR3 loop spans 12 amino acids. Trimming took 0 bases from V and 3 from J, leaving 4 bases between them.

The chain is built from TRBV14 and TRBJ2-1; TRBD1 is a possible D gene (6 bases). Germline loops: CDR1 SGHDN, CDR2 FVKESK. The CDR3 sequence is 15 residues long. V was shortened by 5 bases and J by 6 bases, with 17 bases between the two germline ends. CDR3 amino acids: CASSRGQLGGNEQFF. CDR3 sequence (DNA): TGTGCCAGCAGCAGAGGACAGTTGGGTGGCAATGAGCAGTTCTTC. Variable domain in full (rest from reference TRBV14 and TRBJ2-1): EAGVTQFPSHSVIEKGQTVTLRCDPISGHDNLYWYRRVMGKEIKFLLHFVKESKQDESGMPNNRFLAERTGGTYSTLKVQPAELEDSGVYFCASSRGQLGGNEQFFGPGTRLTVL.

This chain connects TRBV7-2 to TRBJ1-2; perhaps TRBD1 as D (5 bases). CDR1 and CDR2 (germline): SGHTA, FQGNSA. The CDR3 sequence is 14 residues long. V was shortened by 2 bases and J by 4 bases, with 11 bases between the two germline ends. CDR3 amino acids: CASSLLQGGYGYTF. CDR3 nucleotide sequence: TGTGCCAGCAGCTTACTCCAGGGTGGCTATGGCTACACCTTC.

The V call is TRBV14, the J call TRBJ1-4; 9 bases are shared with TRBD1. The CDR3 runs 16 residues. V trimming: 3 bases; J trimming: 13 bases; junction bases outside the gene matches: 15. From germline, CDR1 is SGHDN and CDR2 FVKESK. This chain's CDR3 is CASSQSVPGQGVRLFF. Written as DNA, the CDR3 is TGTGCCAGCAGCCAGTCCGTCCCGGGACAGGGTGTTCGACTGTTTTTT.

This clonotype appeared once. The genes are TRBV5-6 and TRBJ2-7; TRBD2 agrees at 7 bases. V lost 0 bases to trimming and J lost 6 bases; unmatched junction nucleotides: 6. There are 14 residues in the CDR3. Germline values: CDR1 SGHDT, CDR2 YYEEEE. Here the CDR3 DNA reads TGTGCCAGCAGCTTGGGACTAGCTCGTCGCGAGCAGTACTTC. Translated: CASSLGLARREQYF.

This CDR3 reads CATSRLYPSLRYNEQFF. The DNA of the CDR3 is TGTGCCACCAGCAGACTTTACCCTTCGTTACGGTACAATGAGCAGTTCTTC. The rearrangement uses TRBV15 and TRBJ2-1; D not resolved. The CDR3 is 17 amino acids. The germline CDR1 and CDR2 sequences are LNHNV and YYDKDF (reference sequence). V lost 2 bases and J 4 bases, leaving 18 bases between the germline ends.

V usage is TRBV4-3 and J usage is TRBJ2-7, with unresolved D. Deletions cut 0 bases from V and 0 bases from J, with 9 bases between. This CDR3 is built from 15 residues. CDR1 is LGHNA, CDR2 YSLEER, per germline. CDR3: CASSQDAGSSYEQYF. In DNA form, the CDR3 reads TGCGCCAGCAGCCAAGATGCAGGCAGCTCCTACGAGCAGTACTTC.

In its sample, this clonotype was seen a few times. The chain employs TRBV7-9 and TRBJ1-2; D is unclear. Germline lookup yields CDR1 SEHNR and CDR2 FQNEAQ (reference sequence). This CDR3 has 15 residues. Between the trimmed V and J ends, which lost 5 bases and 4 bases, there was a span of 17 bases. For the CDR3, the DNA is TGTGCCAGCAGCCCCGCGGCAGGATCCGTCTATGGCTACACCTTC. Translation: CASSPAAGSVYGYTF.